Below, one T cell receptor beta chain is given with its context. Antigen: not known. The time point was: late sampling 161 to 241 days after vaccination in a few convalescent patients. The treatment was: roughly 10-day PBMC culture with coronavirus spike peptide pools or control peptides (ViraFEST assay). Having spent 10 days in culture, CD4+ T cells were then isolated by negative selection. Once obtained from cultured CD4+ T cells, the DNA was sequenced using the Oncomine TCR Beta short-read assay. TCRdb re-derived calls from the PCR reads in MiXCR, one entry per CDR3 protein. The data contain approximately 24,000 distinct CDR3 sequences, 25% to 30% of them seen just once; the ten biggest clones take up roughly 7.1%. This record belongs to a study of vaccination and CD4 T cells after COVID-19. Across the study: Cellular stimulation was performed using overlapping spike peptides derived from SARS-CoV-2, HCoV-NL63, HCoV-OC43 and HCoV-229E. Study outcomes and limitations: The median SARS-CoV-2-reactive clonotype number increased from about 20 to 38, without statistical significance.

With 5 bases removed from V and 4 bases from J, the gap between germline ends came to 6 bases. The CDR3 is made up of 11 amino acids. Germline loops: CDR1 LNHDA, CDR2 SQIVND (reference sequence). This clonotype was obtained from a human donor who had recovered from COVID-19. The gene calls are TRBV19 and TRBJ2-7, with no clear D. Sequenced material: CD4+ T cells from blood, cultured in vitro, taken about 7 months after SARS-CoV-2 vaccination. The CDR3 nucleotides are TGTGCCAGTAGTTTCCAGTACGAGCAGTACTTC. Residues: CASSFQYEQYF.